This is a list of T cell receptor beta chains from one sample in a study of T cells in Graves' hyperthyroidism and ophthalmopathy. TCRdb passed the multiplex PCR reads through MiXCR, listing each CDR3 protein once. The table lists about 480,000 distinct CDR3 sequences, around 14% of them singletons. Sequenced sample: blood. Receptors were obtained from a woman between 18 and 29 years old with Graves' hyperthyroidism. CDR3s include the opening cysteine and the closing phenylalanine or tryptophan. The D gene is left open where the match is weak. Not every row has a clone size; where given, it reads once, few, many or a size class.

CDR3 DNA: TGTGCTAGTGCCTATGACCCCACGGGACGGTCCAATGAGCAGTTCTTC
CDR3 protein: CASAYDPTGRSNEQFF
J gene: TRBJ2-1
D gene: -
clone size: many
V gene: TRBV12-5

CDR3 DNA: TGCGCCAGCAGGTTGGCGACAGGGCCCTCCATGAACACTGAAGCTTTCTTT
CDR3 protein: CASRLATGPSMNTEAFF
J gene: TRBJ1-1
D gene: TRBD1
clone size: few
V gene: TRBV5-1

CDR3 DNA: TGTGCCAGCAGTCTGGACAGATATAGCAATCAGCCCCAGCATTTT
CDR3 protein: CASSLDRYSNQPQHF
J gene: TRBJ1-5
D gene: -
clone size: few
V gene: TRBV12-3/TRBV12-4

CDR3 DNA: TGTGCCAGCAGCTTAGACGGAGGCTCGGGTGGTGGCTACACCTTC
CDR3 protein: CASSLDGGSGGGYTF
J gene: TRBJ1-2
D gene: -
clone size: many
V gene: TRBV11-3

CDR3 DNA: TGTGCCAGTAGTGGACTGGGGACCCAGTACTTC
CDR3 protein: CASSGLGTQYF
J gene: TRBJ2-5
D gene: -
clone size: -
V gene: TRBV19

CDR3 DNA: TGTGCCAGCAGCGCCGGGTCCCAAGAGACCCAGTACTTC
CDR3 protein: CASSAGSQETQYF
J gene: TRBJ2-5
D gene: -
clone size: many
V gene: TRBV6-1

CDR3 DNA: TGTGCCAGCAGTACTTACACCGGGGAGCTGTTTTTT
CDR3 protein: CASSTYTGELFF
J gene: TRBJ2-2
D gene: -
clone size: -
V gene: TRBV12-3/TRBV12-4

CDR3 DNA: TGTGCCAGCAGTTTATCCGTCGGCACAGGGACCCAGTACTTC
CDR3 protein: CASSLSVGTGTQYF
J gene: TRBJ2-5
D gene: -
clone size: -
V gene: TRBV27

CDR3 DNA: TGCGCCAGCAGCGTCTCGGGTAGAGACACTGAAGCTTTCTTT
CDR3 protein: CASSVSGRDTEAFF
J gene: TRBJ1-1
D gene: -
clone size: many
V gene: TRBV5-1

CDR3 DNA: TGTGCCAGCAGTGGGGGCACCCAGAGCTCCTACAATGAGCAGTTCTTC
CDR3 protein: CASSGGTQSSYNEQFF
J gene: TRBJ2-1
D gene: -
clone size: many
V gene: TRBV2

CDR3 DNA: TGTGCCAGCAGCCAGGGACAGGCCTATCAGCCCCAGCATTTT
CDR3 protein: CASSQGQAYQPQHF
J gene: TRBJ1-5
D gene: TRBD1
clone size: many
V gene: TRBV11-2

CDR3 DNA: TGTGCCAGCAGCCAAGTTTTCGATACGCAGTATTTT
CDR3 protein: CASSQVFDTQYF
J gene: TRBJ2-3
D gene: -
clone size: many
V gene: TRBV3-1

CDR3 DNA: TGTGCCAGCAGCCAAGATCTTCAGTACAATCAGCCCCAGCATTTT
CDR3 protein: CASSQDLQYNQPQHF
J gene: TRBJ1-5
D gene: -
clone size: many
V gene: TRBV3-1

CDR3 DNA: TGTGCCAGCAGCCCAATGGACATCTATGGCTACACCTTC
CDR3 protein: CASSPMDIYGYTF
J gene: TRBJ1-2
D gene: -
clone size: many
V gene: TRBV12-3/TRBV12-4

CDR3 DNA: TGTGCCAGCAGTTTTCGAAGCGGTTCCTCCTACAATGAGCAGTTCTTC
CDR3 protein: CASSFRSGSSYNEQFF
J gene: TRBJ2-1
D gene: -
clone size: -
V gene: TRBV12-3/TRBV12-4

CDR3 DNA: TGTGCCAGCAGCCAACGGGGACGGTCACAAGAGACCCAGTACTTC
CDR3 protein: CASSQRGRSQETQYF
J gene: TRBJ2-5
D gene: -
clone size: -
V gene: TRBV2

CDR3 DNA: TGTGCTAGTGGTCTATCCGGGACAGGGTGGGATGAGCAGTTCTTC
CDR3 protein: CASGLSGTGWDEQFF
J gene: TRBJ2-1
D gene: TRBD1
clone size: many
V gene: TRBV12-5

CDR3 DNA: TGTGCCAGCAGCCAAGGACTTGAGCAGTTCTTC
CDR3 protein: CASSQGLEQFF
J gene: TRBJ2-1
D gene: -
clone size: many
V gene: TRBV3-1

CDR3 DNA: TGTGCCAGCAGCCTCCGGACAGGGGCAGATACGCAGTATTTT
CDR3 protein: CASSLRTGADTQYF
J gene: TRBJ2-3
D gene: TRBD1
clone size: many
V gene: TRBV11-2

CDR3 DNA: TGTGCCACCCAGACAGGGGGCGGCAATCAGCCCCAGCATTTT
CDR3 protein: CATQTGGGNQPQHF
J gene: TRBJ1-5
D gene: TRBD1
clone size: few
V gene: TRBV24-1

CDR3 DNA: TGCAGCGTTGATCGCGGGAGGGTCCCCAAGACCCAGTACTTC
CDR3 protein: CSVDRGRVPKTQYF
J gene: TRBJ2-5
D gene: TRBD2
clone size: -
V gene: TRBV29-1

CDR3 DNA: TGCAGTGCTAGGGGTCAGACCAATCAGCCCCAGCATTTT
CDR3 protein: CSARGQTNQPQHF
J gene: TRBJ1-5
D gene: -
clone size: many
V gene: TRBV20-1

CDR3 DNA: TGCGCCAGCAGCACGGGACAGCGCAAAGAGACCCAGTACTTC
CDR3 protein: CASSTGQRKETQYF
J gene: TRBJ2-5
D gene: TRBD1
clone size: -
V gene: TRBV5-1

CDR3 DNA: TGCGCCAGCAGCACCGAACGGGCCGACGGGTTTGGTGAGCAGTTCTTC
CDR3 protein: CASSTERADGFGEQFF
J gene: TRBJ2-1
D gene: -
clone size: few
V gene: TRBV5-1

CDR3 DNA: TGTGCCACTGAAGGAAGGGGGAGGGTGAACACCGGGGAGCTGTTTTTT
CDR3 protein: CATEGRGRVNTGELFF
J gene: TRBJ2-2
D gene: -
clone size: few
V gene: TRBV11-2

CDR3 DNA: TGTGCCAGCAGCTTAAGGACAGAGGACCACAATGAGCAGTTCTTC
CDR3 protein: CASSLRTEDHNEQFF
J gene: TRBJ2-1
D gene: -
clone size: -
V gene: TRBV11-2

CDR3 DNA: TGTGCCAGCAGCCAAGAGGGACTAGCGGGAGTCGGGGAGCTGTTTTTT
CDR3 protein: CASSQEGLAGVGELFF
J gene: TRBJ2-2
D gene: TRBD2
clone size: few
V gene: TRBV3-1

CDR3 DNA: TGCAGTGCTAGAGGGTCCACCTACAATGAGCAGTTCTTC
CDR3 protein: CSARGSTYNEQFF
J gene: TRBJ2-1
D gene: -
clone size: many
V gene: TRBV20-1

CDR3 DNA: TGTGCCAGCAGGGCGGGACTAGCGGGCCAAGAGACCCAGTACTTC
CDR3 protein: CASRAGLAGQETQYF
J gene: TRBJ2-5
D gene: TRBD2
clone size: few
V gene: TRBV12-3/TRBV12-4

CDR3 DNA: TGTGCCAGTAGTATGGCTCTAGCGGGAGGCCATGAGCAGTTCTTC
CDR3 protein: CASSMALAGGHEQFF
J gene: TRBJ2-1
D gene: TRBD2
clone size: few
V gene: TRBV19

CDR3 DNA: TGTGCCAGCGGAGAACAGGGGATCCAGCGGGGCTACACCTTC
CDR3 protein: CASGEQGIQRGYTF
J gene: TRBJ1-2
D gene: TRBD1
clone size: many
V gene: TRBV12-3/TRBV12-4

CDR3 DNA: TGTGCCAGCAGTGAAAGCGGGGGTGGCGATGAGCAGTTCTTC
CDR3 protein: CASSESGGGDEQFF
J gene: TRBJ2-1
D gene: TRBD2
clone size: -
V gene: TRBV6-4

CDR3 DNA: TGCGCCAGCAGCTGGATAGGGGGCGATGAAAAACTGTTTTTT
CDR3 protein: CASSWIGGDEKLFF
J gene: TRBJ1-4
D gene: TRBD1
clone size: few
V gene: TRBV5-1

CDR3 DNA: TGTGCCAGCCCCATCGACAATGAGCAGTTCTTC
CDR3 protein: CASPIDNEQFF
J gene: TRBJ2-1
D gene: -
clone size: -
V gene: TRBV7-9

CDR3 DNA: TGTGCCAGCAGCGTAGTGGAATCGCGGGGTGAAGCTTTCTTT
CDR3 protein: CASSVVESRGEAFF
J gene: TRBJ1-1
D gene: -
clone size: many
V gene: TRBV9

CDR3 DNA: TGTGCCAGCAGTTTACCCCCAGGGGAGACCCAGTACTTC
CDR3 protein: CASSLPPGETQYF
J gene: TRBJ2-5
D gene: -
clone size: many
V gene: TRBV12-3/TRBV12-4

CDR3 DNA: TGTGCCAGCAGCTTGGCCAGAACGGGACTAGCGGGAGCCAATGGCGAGCAGTACTTC
CDR3 protein: CASSLARTGLAGANGEQYF
J gene: TRBJ2-7
D gene: TRBD2
clone size: many
V gene: TRBV5-5

CDR3 DNA: TGTGCCAGTAGTACGGGACAGGGAATAAACACCATATATTTT
CDR3 protein: CASSTGQGINTIYF
J gene: TRBJ1-3
D gene: TRBD1
clone size: few
V gene: TRBV19

CDR3 DNA: TGCGCCAGCAGCCAACCGGACAGGAAGAGCACTGAAGCTTTCTTT
CDR3 protein: CASSQPDRKSTEAFF
J gene: TRBJ1-1
D gene: TRBD1
clone size: many
V gene: TRBV4-1

CDR3 DNA: TGTGCCAGCTCACCTCTGGGAGACACTGAAGCTTTCTTT
CDR3 protein: CASSPLGDTEAFF
J gene: TRBJ1-1
D gene: -
clone size: many
V gene: TRBV18

CDR3 DNA: TGCGCCAGCAGCTTGGTGGAGGGGAGCGAGCAGTACTTC
CDR3 protein: CASSLVEGSEQYF
J gene: TRBJ2-7
D gene: -
clone size: few
V gene: TRBV5-1

CDR3 DNA: TGTGCCAGCAGTCATGACAGGACCGAGACCCAGTACTTC
CDR3 protein: CASSHDRTETQYF
J gene: TRBJ2-5
D gene: -
clone size: many
V gene: TRBV11-3

CDR3 DNA: TGCAGTGCTAAGGGAGTCGAGGAAGCTTTCTTT
CDR3 protein: CSAKGVEEAFF
J gene: TRBJ1-1
D gene: -
clone size: -
V gene: TRBV20-1

CDR3 DNA: TGTGCCAGCAGCAGGGGCGTTCGGGCCAAAAACATTCAGTACTTC
CDR3 protein: CASSRGVRAKNIQYF
J gene: TRBJ2-4
D gene: -
clone size: many
V gene: TRBV6-1

CDR3 DNA: TGTGCCAGCAGGGGGGGGCTGGAGCTCACAGATACGCAGTATTTT
CDR3 protein: CASRGGLELTDTQYF
J gene: TRBJ2-3
D gene: -
clone size: many
V gene: TRBV6-1

CDR3 DNA: TGTGCCAGCAGCGTAGCCCTGGGGGGCACGGGAGGGCCCTCCTACAATGAGCAGTTCTTC
CDR3 protein: CASSVALGGTGGPSYNEQFF
J gene: TRBJ2-1
D gene: TRBD2
clone size: -
V gene: TRBV9

CDR3 DNA: TGCGCCAGCAGCAGAGGGGACCCCAGAGCTAATGAAAAACTGTTTTTT
CDR3 protein: CASSRGDPRANEKLFF
J gene: TRBJ1-4
D gene: -
clone size: -
V gene: TRBV5-1

CDR3 DNA: TGTGCCAGTAGTGCCCGACAGGGCGACACAGATACGCAGTATTTT
CDR3 protein: CASSARQGDTDTQYF
J gene: TRBJ2-3
D gene: TRBD1
clone size: few
V gene: TRBV19

CDR3 DNA: TGCGCCAGCAGCCACAATACGGAGGAGCGGTACGAGCAGTACTTC
CDR3 protein: CASSHNTEERYEQYF
J gene: TRBJ2-7
D gene: -
clone size: many
V gene: TRBV4-1

CDR3 DNA: TGTGCCACCAGTGGCCATCTATGGGGCACCGGGGAGCTGTTTTTT
CDR3 protein: CATSGHLWGTGELFF
J gene: TRBJ2-2
D gene: -
clone size: many
V gene: TRBV24-1

CDR3 DNA: TGTGCCAGTAGTATAGTGGCGGGGGACTATGGCTACACCTTC
CDR3 protein: CASSIVAGDYGYTF
J gene: TRBJ1-2
D gene: -
clone size: few
V gene: TRBV19

CDR3 DNA: TGTGCCAGCAGCCCAGAGGGACAGGGACATTCACCCCTCCACTTT
CDR3 protein: CASSPEGQGHSPLHF
J gene: TRBJ1-6
D gene: TRBD1
clone size: many
V gene: TRBV7-9

CDR3 DNA: TGTGCCAGCAGTGACGCCGAGGGGGCGCGGTCCACTGAAGCTTTCTTT
CDR3 protein: CASSDAEGARSTEAFF
J gene: TRBJ1-1
D gene: TRBD1
clone size: many
V gene: TRBV6-1

CDR3 DNA: TGTGCCAGCAGGCCCCGGTTGTCCGGGGAGCTGTTTTTT
CDR3 protein: CASRPRLSGELFF
J gene: TRBJ2-2
D gene: -
clone size: -
V gene: TRBV7-2

CDR3 DNA: TGCGCCAGCAGCTTGATGGCGACCGTCCTGTATAATTCACCCCTCCACTTT
CDR3 protein: CASSLMATVLYNSPLHF
J gene: TRBJ1-6
D gene: -
clone size: -
V gene: TRBV5-1